These 24 T cell receptor beta chains were all obtained from the same sample, sequenced in a study of T cell repertoires in cytomegalovirus infection. TCRdb called the reads again in MiXCR, with one record for every CDR3 protein. The data hold around 180,000 distinct CDR3 sequences, with roughly 28% observed a single time. The sequenced sample was PBMCs. The source is a human donor in good health (CMV status not recorded). Some clones in this sample may be carry-over from other donors' samples.

J is TRBJ2-6 and V is TRBV6-2 or TRBV6-3, with D uncertain. Germline CDR1 reads MNHEY; CDR2 reads SVGEGT. The CDR3 covers 14 residues. The V and J ends lost 6 bases and 2 bases respectively, with 8 bases between them. The CDR3 nucleotides are TGTGCCAGCAGCCCCGCAGCTGGGGCCAACGTCCTGACTTTC. Translating gives CASSPAAGANVLTF.

The chain has TRBV5-6 and TRBJ2-7, with D tentatively TRBD1 (6 bases). The V end was cut by 3 bases, the J end by 1 base, with 20 bases between. Germline values: CDR1 SGHDT, CDR2 YYEEEE. The CDR3 is made up of 17 amino acids. CDR3 DNA: TGTGCCAGCAGCTGGGCTAGGACAGAAGTTTTGTCCTACGAGCAGTACTTC. Protein: CASSWARTEVLSYEQYF. The full variable domain, completed using reference TRBV5-6 and TRBJ2-7, is DAGVTQSPTHLIKTRGQQVTLRCSPKSGHDTVSWYQQALGQGPQFIFQYYEEEERQRGNFPDRFSGHQFPNYSSELNVNALLLGDSALYLCASSWARTEVLSYEQYFGPGTRLTVT.

This clonotype was seen a few times. The chain recombines TRBV10-3 with TRBJ2-7; perhaps TRBD1 as D (5 bases). The germline V and J ends were trimmed by 0 bases and 6 bases, with 9 bases remaining between them. The CDR3 contains 13 residues. Germline CDR1 ENHRY, CDR2 SYGVKD. The CDR3 region has the DNA TGTGCCATCAGTGAGTCGCAGGGTGGCGAGCAGTACTTC. It translates to CAISESQGGEQYF.

V is TRBV5-1 and J is TRBJ2-1; D gene uncertain. The germline CDR1 and CDR2 sequences are SGHRS and YFSETQ. The V end was cut by 2 bases, the J end by 5 bases, with 14 bases between. The CDR3 consists of 15 residues. The CDR3 nucleotides read TGCGCCAGCAGCTTCGAGGCCCCTAGGGACAATGAGCAGTTCTTC. It translates to CASSFEAPRDNEQFF. Supplemented by reference TRBV5-1 and TRBJ2-1, the full variable domain reads KAGVTQTPRYLIKTRGQQVTLSCSPISGHRSVSWYQQTPGQGLQFLFEYFSETQRNKGNFPGRFSGRQFSNSRSEMNVSTLELGDSALYLCASSFEAPRDNEQFFGPGTRLTVL.

This clonotype turned up a few times. V gene TRBV12-5 combines with J gene TRBJ2-3, with 9 nucleotides matching TRBD2. This CDR3 spans 14 amino acids. J lost 2 bases, V lost 7 bases, and 4 bases had no gene match. Per the germline V gene, CDR1 is LGHNT and CDR2 is FRNRAP. CDR3 amino acids: CASALAGPTDTQYF. CDR3 nucleotides: TGTGCTAGTGCCCTAGCGGGGCCCACAGATACGCAGTATTTT.

The J gene is TRBJ1-6, the V gene TRBV3-1; 10 bases are a match to TRBD1. With 4 bases clipped from V and 4 bases from J, the junction kept 13 bases outside the gene matches. Germline V gene data show CDR1 as LGHDT and CDR2 as YNNKEL (reference sequence). This CDR3 contains 19 residues. In nucleotides, the CDR3 is TGTGCCAGCAGCCCTGGGACAGGGGCCGAAGGTCGTTATAATTCACCCCTCCACTTT. As protein: CASSPGTGAEGRYNSPLHF.

This chain links TRBV2 with TRBJ2-6; D uncertain. The CDR3 is 17 amino acids. Germline V gene data show CDR1 as SNHLY and CDR2 as FYNNEI. V was clipped by 6 bases and J by 0 bases, with 15 bases between them. In DNA form, the CDR3 reads TGTGCCAGCAGCCCCGTGACAATCCCCTCTGGGGCCAACGTCCTGACTTTC. Residues: CASSPVTIPSGANVLTF.

V and J are TRBV15 and TRBJ1-2; no definite D call. Trimming removed 8 bases from V and 2 bases from J, with 9 bases in between. Germline CDR1 is LNHNV and CDR2 is YYDKDF (reference sequence). The length of the CDR3 is 12 residues. The CDR3 DNA sequence: TGTGCCACCTCTGGGCAGAACTATGGCTACACCTTC. This sequence encodes CATSGQNYGYTF.

V gene TRBV20-1 combines with J gene TRBJ2-3; 10 bases match TRBD2. The germline gives CDR1 DFQATT, CDR2 SNEGSKA (reference sequence). Trimming removed 3 bases from V and 5 bases from J; junction bases left unmatched: 20. This CDR3 region has 19 residues. This CDR3 reads CSASRWASGGPVGEDTQYF. Written as DNA, the CDR3 is TGCAGTGCTAGCCGGTGGGCTAGCGGGGGCCCGGTGGGGGAAGATACGCAGTATTTT.

This chain joins TRBV25-1 and TRBJ1-4; 8 bases line up with TRBD1. This CDR3 spans 15 amino acids. From germline, CDR1 is MGHDK and CDR2 SYGVNS. Unmatched junction bases numbered 4, after V lost 4 bases and J lost 3 bases. The CDR3, as DNA: TGTGCCAGCAGTGTTCAGGGGGCAGCTAATGAAAAACTGTTTTTT. Translated: CASSVQGAANEKLFF.

This clonotype has more than one count but fewer than ten. The V gene is TRBV7-2, the J gene TRBJ1-1, with D possibly TRBD1 on 5 matching bases. Trimming removed 5 bases from V and 4 bases from J, with 14 bases in between. CDR3 size: 14 residues. Germline V gives CDR1 SGHTA, CDR2 FQGNSA. CDR3 sequence: CASSRGGKGTEAFF. CDR3 nucleotides: TGTGCCAGCAGCCGGGGGGGGAAGGGCACTGAAGCTTTCTTT.

This clonotype was found a few times. V is TRBV29-1 and J is TRBJ1-2; TRBD1 matches 8 bases. The CDR3 is 15 residues long. Per germline, CDR1 SQVTM and CDR2 ANQGSEA. V gave up 4 bases and J gave up 6 bases; unmatched junction bases: 13. CDR3 sequence reads: CSVADNRGSQNGYTF. For the CDR3, the DNA is TGCAGCGTTGCGGATAACAGGGGGTCTCAGAATGGCTACACCTTC.

This clonotype appeared many times. This chain joins TRBV5-1 and TRBJ2-5; D is unclear. The CDR3 loop spans 13 amino acids. V lost 0 bases to trimming and J lost 2 bases, with 5 bases between them. CDR1 is SGHRS and CDR2 is YFSETQ in the germline V gene. The CDR3 sequence: CASSLEPQETQYF. The CDR3 DNA sequence: TGCGCCAGCAGCTTGGAACCACAAGAGACCCAGTACTTC.

The chain employs TRBV6-4 and TRBJ2-3; no firm D call. V gave up 4 bases and J gave up 5 bases, with 13 bases separating them. This CDR3 spans 14 amino acids. Germline loops: CDR1 MRHNA, CDR2 SNTAGT. CDR3 coding DNA: TGTGCCAGCAGTGCCGGAGCAACCGGAGATACGCAGTATTTT. Its protein product is CASSAGATGDTQYF.

This chain joins TRBV6-1 and TRBJ1-6; 7 bases are a match to TRBD1. The CDR3 sequence is 16 residues long. V trimming: 7 bases; J trimming: 14 bases; junction bases outside the gene matches: 20. The V gene's germline CDR1 is MNHNS and CDR2 SASEGT. The CDR3 here is CASNSVGTDFLFTLHF. The CDR3 DNA is TGTGCCAGCAACTCGGTCGGGACAGATTTTTTATTCACCCTCCACTTT.

To note about this clonotype: At one end, the junction sequence differs from germline, possibly due to a read error. The gene calls are TRBV12-3 or TRBV12-4 and TRBJ1-5; the D gene is possibly TRBD1 (5 bases). The CDR3 consists of 15 residues. The CDR3 protein is CTSRVGFYSNQPQHF. CDR3 nucleotide sequence: TGTACCAGCAGGGTAGGATTTTATAGCAATCAGCCCCAGCATTTT.

The chain employs TRBV2 and TRBJ2-5, with D maybe TRBD1 (6 bases). V was pared by 6 bases and J by 5 bases, with 16 bases between. Germline CDR1 is SNHLY and CDR2 is FYNNEI. CDR3 length equals 14 residues. CDR3 loop: CASRAGVNMETQYF. In DNA, the CDR3 is TGTGCCAGCAGAGCAGGGGTTAATATGGAGACCCAGTACTTC.

A few counts support this clonotype. The chain carries TRBV6-2 or TRBV6-3 and TRBJ1-2, with a weak D call TRBD1 (5 bases). Germline CDR1 and CDR2: MNHEY and SVGEGT. The CDR3 consists of 13 residues. The V gene lost 6 bases and the J gene lost 8 bases, with 16 bases spanning the gap. CDR3 amino acids: CASRRDSSGGYTF. The DNA of the CDR3 is TGTGCCAGCAGACGGGACTCTTCAGGGGGCTACACCTTC.

The rearrangement uses TRBV5-4 and TRBJ1-1, with D tentatively TRBD1 (5 bases). CDR3 length equals 15 residues. CDR1 is SGHNT and CDR2 is YYREEE in the germline V gene (reference sequence). Trimming left V 4 bases short and J 4 bases short, with 17 bases between. The CDR3 sequence is CASSSPGRTGTEAFF. Here the CDR3 DNA reads TGTGCCAGCAGCAGCCCAGGGCGAACGGGCACTGAAGCTTTCTTT.

In its sample, this clonotype was seen many times. The gene calls are TRBV7-2 and TRBJ2-3; D not certain. The CDR3 covers 12 residues. Trimming shortened V by 3 bases and J by 5 bases, and 6 bases separated the two germline ends. Germline-derived CDR1 and CDR2 are SGHTA and FQGNSA. This CDR3 is CASSFSRDTQYF. The CDR3 DNA sequence: TGTGCCAGCAGCTTTAGCCGAGATACGCAGTATTTT.

The chain carries TRBV6-1 and TRBJ1-1; D possibly corresponds to TRBD1 (5 bases). The CDR3 covers 15 residues. Germline CDR1 and CDR2: MNHNS and SASEGT. Trimming removed 2 bases at V and 4 bases at J, with 14 bases between. The CDR3 DNA reads TGTGCCAGCAGTGAAAGGTATGGGGCGACCACTGAAGCTTTCTTT. Translated: CASSERYGATTEAFF.

This clonotype turned up a few times. This chain uses TRBV6-5 with TRBJ2-2; TRBD2 matches 10 bases. This CDR3 is built from 16 residues. Germline trimming cut 5 bases from V and 7 bases from J; bases unmatched to any gene: 10. Per the germline V gene, CDR1 is MNHEY and CDR2 is SVGAGI. CDR3 in amino acids: CASSRAGGQVFGELFF. CDR3 sequence (DNA): TGTGCCAGCAGTCGAGCGGGGGGGCAAGTTTTCGGGGAGCTGTTTTTT.

This clonotype was detected only once. The chain employs TRBV20-1 and TRBJ2-3, with D perhaps assigned TRBD1 or TRBD2 (5 bases each). In germline, CDR1 is DFQATT, CDR2 SNEGSKA (reference sequence). CDR3 size: 15 residues. V dropped 3 bases and J dropped 2 bases, with 15 bases sitting between them. In DNA form, the CDR3 reads TGCAGTGCTAGCCCCGGGACGACAGCCACAGATACGCAGTATTTT. It translates to CSASPGTTATDTQYF.

This chain connects TRBV6-4 to TRBJ2-3; D ambiguous. This CDR3 is built from 14 residues. V shed 3 bases and J shed 1 base, with 8 bases lying between them. The V gene's germline CDR1 is MRHNA and CDR2 SNTAGT. This chain's CDR3 is CASSEHRGTDTQYF. The CDR3 DNA reads as TGTGCCAGCAGTGAGCATCGGGGCACAGATACGCAGTATTTT.